This TCR beta chain was sequenced in a study of shared clonotypes between healthy human individuals. Study-wide results and limits: The naive CD4 repertoires of several donors were compared, and around 4.9% of clonotypes were shared.

In the naive CD8 group, cells lacked CD45RO and were positively selected for CCR7, so terminally differentiated effector memory CD45RA+ cells were left out. Of note for this clone: Its antigen is undetermined.

Deep-level settings were used for running the assay. The repertoire was sequenced with immunoSEQ multiplex PCR; TCRdb's copy has only in-frame clones and lacks some. This sample has more than 2 million clones, with around 93% found just once. Germline assignment: CDR1 MGHRA and CDR2 YSYEKL. The CDR3 is 17 residues long. Trimming at V came to 0 bases and at J to 2 bases, leaving 8 bases not matched to a gene. The V call is TRBV4-1, the J call TRBJ2-3, with 7 nucleotides matching TRBD2. The origin of this receptor is a man between 18 and 35 years old in good health. Some clones in this sample may be carry-over from other donors' samples. Sequenced: naive CD8+ T cells from PBMCs. CDR3: CASSQDMLGGVTDTQYF. CDR3 nucleotides: TGCGCCAGCAGCCAAGATATGTTGGGAGGGGTCACAGATACGCAGTATTTT.